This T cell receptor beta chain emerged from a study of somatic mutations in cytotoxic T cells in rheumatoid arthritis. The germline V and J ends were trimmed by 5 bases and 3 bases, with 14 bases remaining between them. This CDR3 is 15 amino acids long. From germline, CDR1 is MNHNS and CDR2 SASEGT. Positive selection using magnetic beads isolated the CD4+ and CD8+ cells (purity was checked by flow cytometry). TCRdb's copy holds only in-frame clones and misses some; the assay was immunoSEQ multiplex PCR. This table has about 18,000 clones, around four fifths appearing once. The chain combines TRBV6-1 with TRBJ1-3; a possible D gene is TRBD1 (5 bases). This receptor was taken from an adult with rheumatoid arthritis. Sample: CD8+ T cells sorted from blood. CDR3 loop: CASSNDGQGGNTIYF. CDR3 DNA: TGTGCCAGCAGTAACGATGGGCAGGGTGGAAACACCATATATTTT.